This record looks at one T cell receptor beta chain sequence and its context. Antigen specificity is unknown. Per germline, CDR1 SGHDN and CDR2 FVKESK. The CDR3 has 13 residues. V lost 4 bases to trimming and J lost 4 bases, with 10 bases between them. This specimen belongs to a study of coeliac disease. The overall study: High-resolution HLA typing was lacking; TRBV7-2 bias was queried instead. Whole-study results and caveats: Published gliadin-specific TRB sequences appeared in about 45% of the 18 coeliac samples, 1 of 6 controls. Lower clonality than controls marked TRB and TRG repertoires from active celiac intraepithelial and lamina propria samples. According to the authors, this method cannot detect gliadin-specific T cells in an unbiased way.

Sequenced by immunoSEQ multiplex PCR; TCRdb stores in-frame clones only, minus some. The data contain approximately 3,500 clones, roughly 71% of them seen just once; the ten biggest clones take up around 20%. The sample comprised lymphocytes from the gut lamina propria. The TCR was taken from a man of 80 years or more without celiac disease. J is TRBJ1-1 and V is TRBV14; D perhaps matches TRBD1 (5 bases). CDR3 amino acids: CASSLQGITEAFF. The CDR3 DNA follows: TGTGCCAGCAGCCTTCAGGGAATCACTGAAGCTTTCTTT.